A selection of T cell receptor beta chains follows, all from one sample in a study of blood T cell repertoires in COVID-19. The data were produced by immunoSEQ multiplex PCR, yet TCRdb's version contains in-frame clones alone and is incomplete. The sample gives fewer than 200,000 clones, around 90% of which show up once; 0.45% to 0.65% is in the top ten. Material: peripheral blood. The receptors originated from a man between 50 and 59 years old with acute or convalescent COVID-19. Both conserved end residues are part of each CDR3. D genes are given only for firm matches. For some rows the clone size is stated as once, few or many, or as a class when expanded; others skip it.

clone_size: NA; j_call: TRBJ1-3; d_call: NA; v_call: TRBV27; cdr3_aa: CASATRGGDSYSGNTIYF; cdr3_nt: TGTGCCAGCGCCACTCGGGGGGGAGACAGTTACTCTGGAAACACCATATATTTT
clone_size: NA; j_call: TRBJ2-2; d_call: NA; v_call: TRBV5-1; cdr3_aa: CASSLNRRATGELFF; cdr3_nt: TGCGCCAGCAGCTTGAATAGGAGGGCCACCGGGGAGCTGTTTTTT
clone_size: NA; j_call: TRBJ2-7; d_call: TRBD2; v_call: TRBV5-6; cdr3_aa: CASSFGGLVGYEQYF; cdr3_nt: TGTGCCAGCAGCTTCGGGGGACTAGTGGGGTACGAGCAGTACTTC
clone_size: once; j_call: TRBJ2-1; d_call: NA; v_call: TRBV5-1; cdr3_aa: CASSKSGTVPAQGFF; cdr3_nt: TGCGCCAGCAGCAAGTCCGGGACTGTTCCAGCTCAGGGGTTCTTC
clone_size: NA; j_call: TRBJ2-3; d_call: NA; v_call: TRBV28; cdr3_aa: CASSSTDTQYF; cdr3_nt: TGTGCCAGTAGCTCCACAGATACGCAGTATTTT
clone_size: NA; j_call: TRBJ2-1; d_call: NA; v_call: TRBV27; cdr3_aa: CASSSLRGKQFF; cdr3_nt: TGTGCCAGCAGTTCCCTGAGAGGGAAGCAGTTCTTC
clone_size: NA; j_call: TRBJ2-1; d_call: TRBD2; v_call: TRBV7-2; cdr3_aa: CASSLWGLAGGLEQFF; cdr3_nt: TGTGCCAGCAGCTTATGGGGGCTAGCGGGAGGCCTTGAGCAGTTCTTC
clone_size: NA; j_call: TRBJ2-1; d_call: NA; v_call: TRBV6-5; cdr3_aa: CASSRDGVTNEQFF; cdr3_nt: TGTGCCAGCTCCCGAGACGGGGTGACGAATGAGCAGTTCTTC
clone_size: NA; j_call: TRBJ2-4; d_call: NA; v_call: TRBV5-5; cdr3_aa: CASSLSVLAKNIQYF; cdr3_nt: TGTGCCAGCAGCTTGTCAGTGCTAGCCAAAAACATTCAGTACTTC
clone_size: NA; j_call: TRBJ2-1; d_call: NA; v_call: TRBV3-1/TRBV3-2; cdr3_aa: CASSQGRSHEQFF; cdr3_nt: TGTGCCAGCAGCCAGGGGCGATCGCATGAGCAGTTCTTC
clone_size: NA; j_call: TRBJ2-3; d_call: TRBD2; v_call: TRBV6-5; cdr3_aa: CASTRSGGSTDTQYF; cdr3_nt: TGTGCCAGCACCCGAAGCGGGGGAAGCACAGATACGCAGTATTTT
clone_size: NA; j_call: TRBJ2-1; d_call: NA; v_call: TRBV6-5; cdr3_aa: CASSSRGENEQFF; cdr3_nt: TGTGCCAGCAGCAGTCGCGGCGAAAATGAGCAGTTCTTC
clone_size: NA; j_call: TRBJ2-7; d_call: TRBD1; v_call: TRBV30; cdr3_aa: CAWSGQGVWEQYF; cdr3_nt: TGTGCCTGGAGTGGACAGGGGGTCTGGGAGCAGTACTTC
clone_size: NA; j_call: TRBJ2-1; d_call: TRBD2; v_call: TRBV7-2; cdr3_aa: CASSSPPAGGLNEQFF; cdr3_nt: TGTGCCAGCAGCTCCCCGCCAGCGGGGGGGCTCAATGAGCAGTTCTTC
clone_size: NA; j_call: TRBJ1-4; d_call: TRBD1; v_call: TRBV4-1; cdr3_aa: CASSGQGYNEKLFF; cdr3_nt: TGCGCCAGCAGCGGACAGGGGTATAATGAAAAACTGTTTTTT
clone_size: NA; j_call: TRBJ2-2; d_call: NA; v_call: TRBV2; cdr3_aa: CASSEELTGELFF; cdr3_nt: TGTGCCAGCAGTGAAGAGCTCACCGGGGAGCTGTTTTTT
clone_size: NA; j_call: TRBJ2-7; d_call: NA; v_call: TRBV19; cdr3_aa: CASSQGQGGSYEQYF; cdr3_nt: TGTGCCAGTAGCCAGGGCCAGGGGGGATCCTACGAGCAGTACTTC
clone_size: NA; j_call: TRBJ2-5; d_call: TRBD1; v_call: TRBV24-1; cdr3_aa: CATSDPRTGSQETQYF; cdr3_nt: TGTGCCACCAGTGATCCGCGGACAGGGAGCCAAGAGACCCAGTACTTC
clone_size: once; j_call: TRBJ2-7; d_call: NA; v_call: TRBV3-1/TRBV3-2; cdr3_aa: CASSSVEYEQYF; cdr3_nt: TGTGCCAGCAGCTCGGTCGAATACGAGCAGTACTTC
clone_size: NA; j_call: TRBJ1-5; d_call: NA; v_call: TRBV6-1; cdr3_aa: CASSEGQLQPQHF; cdr3_nt: TGTGCCAGCAGTGAAGGACAGTTACAGCCCCAGCATTTT
clone_size: once; j_call: TRBJ1-6; d_call: NA; v_call: TRBV7-9; cdr3_aa: CASSLGHLYNSPLHF; cdr3_nt: TGTGCCAGCAGCTTAGGACACCTCTATAATTCACCCCTCCACTTT
clone_size: NA; j_call: TRBJ1-2; d_call: NA; v_call: TRBV4-1; cdr3_aa: CASSQDSGGYTF; cdr3_nt: TGCGCCAGCAGCCAAGACTCAGGGGGCTACACCTTC
clone_size: NA; j_call: TRBJ2-1; d_call: NA; v_call: TRBV23-1; cdr3_aa: CASSLNTGRSYNEQFF; cdr3_nt: TGCGCCAGCAGTCTTAATACAGGGAGAAGTTACAATGAGCAGTTCTTC
clone_size: NA; j_call: TRBJ1-2; d_call: NA; v_call: TRBV4-2; cdr3_aa: CASSPRTVPPSNYGYTF; cdr3_nt: TGTGCCAGCAGCCCCCGGACTGTCCCCCCCTCTAACTATGGCTACACCTTC
clone_size: few; j_call: TRBJ1-6; d_call: NA; v_call: TRBV18; cdr3_aa: CASSPRTVNSPLHF; cdr3_nt: TGTGCCAGCTCACCAAGAACAGTCAATTCACCCCTCCACTTT
clone_size: NA; j_call: TRBJ2-1; d_call: TRBD2; v_call: TRBV9; cdr3_aa: CASSPTSGSANEQFF; cdr3_nt: TGTGCCAGCAGCCCGACTAGCGGGAGCGCCAATGAGCAGTTCTTC
clone_size: NA; j_call: TRBJ1-6; d_call: NA; v_call: TRBV28; cdr3_aa: CASSLWPGSPLHF; cdr3_nt: TGTGCCAGCAGTTTATGGCCAGGGTCACCCCTCCACTTT
clone_size: NA; j_call: TRBJ2-1; d_call: NA; v_call: TRBV11-2; cdr3_aa: CASSRGGGWNFEQFF; cdr3_nt: TGTGCCAGCAGCCGAGGGGGAGGGTGGAATTTTGAGCAGTTCTTC
clone_size: NA; j_call: TRBJ2-3; d_call: NA; v_call: TRBV2; cdr3_aa: CASSGDADTQYF; cdr3_nt: TGTGCCAGCAGCGGAGACGCAGATACGCAGTATTTT
clone_size: NA; j_call: TRBJ2-2; d_call: TRBD1; v_call: TRBV27; cdr3_aa: CASSSLQGVNTGELFF; cdr3_nt: TGTGCCAGCAGTTCCCTCCAGGGGGTGAACACCGGGGAGCTGTTTTTT
clone_size: NA; j_call: TRBJ1-1; d_call: NA; v_call: TRBV2; cdr3_aa: CASRSTGMNTEAFF; cdr3_nt: TGTGCCAGCAGATCGACCGGGATGAACACTGAAGCTTTCTTT
clone_size: NA; j_call: TRBJ1-1; d_call: TRBD1; v_call: TRBV6-5; cdr3_aa: CASRLTDRGHTEAFF; cdr3_nt: TGTGCCAGCAGGCTTACCGATAGGGGGCACACTGAAGCTTTCTTT
clone_size: NA; j_call: TRBJ1-3; d_call: NA; v_call: TRBV28; cdr3_aa: CASSAGNTIYF; cdr3_nt: TGTGCTTCGTCGGCGGGGAACACCATATATTTT
clone_size: few; j_call: TRBJ1-1; d_call: NA; v_call: TRBV5-4; cdr3_aa: CASSVRDTNTEAFF; cdr3_nt: TGTGCCAGCAGCGTCCGGGACACGAACACTGAAGCTTTCTTT
clone_size: NA; j_call: TRBJ2-1; d_call: TRBD2; v_call: TRBV5-1; cdr3_aa: CASSLAIAGGNDEQFF; cdr3_nt: TGCGCCAGCAGCTTGGCTATAGCGGGAGGAAATGATGAGCAGTTCTTC
clone_size: NA; j_call: TRBJ2-1; d_call: NA; v_call: TRBV5-5; cdr3_aa: CASSLGAFWPNEQFF; cdr3_nt: TGTGCCAGCAGCTTGGGGGCCTTCTGGCCCAATGAGCAGTTCTTC
clone_size: NA; j_call: TRBJ2-2; d_call: NA; v_call: TRBV15; cdr3_aa: CATGSLANTGELFF; cdr3_nt: TGTGCCACCGGAAGCCTAGCGAACACCGGGGAGCTGTTTTTT
clone_size: NA; j_call: TRBJ2-3; d_call: TRBD2; v_call: TRBV11-2; cdr3_aa: CASSTPSGSTDTQYF; cdr3_nt: TGTGCCAGCAGCACCCCTAGCGGTAGCACAGATACGCAGTATTTT
clone_size: NA; j_call: TRBJ2-1; d_call: NA; v_call: TRBV7-3; cdr3_aa: CASSLSGVGTNEQFF; cdr3_nt: TGTGCCAGCAGCTTATCAGGGGTGGGCACCAATGAGCAGTTCTTC
clone_size: NA; j_call: TRBJ2-6; d_call: NA; v_call: TRBV7-3; cdr3_aa: CASSLDRIGSSGANVLTF; cdr3_nt: TGTGCCAGCAGCCTAGACAGGATTGGGTCATCTGGGGCCAACGTCCTGACTTTC
clone_size: NA; j_call: TRBJ2-7; d_call: NA; v_call: TRBV20-1; cdr3_aa: CSASSHYEQYF; cdr3_nt: TGCAGTGCTAGCTCACACTACGAGCAGTACTTC
clone_size: NA; j_call: TRBJ2-1; d_call: TRBD1; v_call: TRBV7-8; cdr3_aa: CASSLAGTGGFNEQFF; cdr3_nt: TGTGCCAGCAGCTTAGCGGGGACAGGGGGGTTCAATGAGCAGTTCTTC
clone_size: NA; j_call: TRBJ1-4; d_call: TRBD1; v_call: TRBV20-1; cdr3_aa: CSASWDRGFRYEKLFF; cdr3_nt: TGCAGTGCTAGTTGGGACAGGGGGTTTCGGTATGAAAAACTGTTTTTT
clone_size: NA; j_call: TRBJ2-2; d_call: TRBD2; v_call: TRBV19; cdr3_aa: CASTRGREGLNTGELFF; cdr3_nt: TGTGCCAGTACCCGGGGGCGGGAGGGCCTAAACACCGGGGAGCTGTTTTTT
clone_size: NA; j_call: TRBJ1-2; d_call: TRBD1; v_call: TRBV6-2/TRBV6-3; cdr3_aa: CASSETGQGAGYYGYTF; cdr3_nt: TGTGCCAGCAGCGAGACGGGACAGGGGGCCGGTTACTATGGCTACACCTTC